The sequence of this T cell receptor (beta chain) was determined in a study of shared clonotypes between healthy human individuals. Study findings and constraints: Generation probability values for non-shared clonotypes were lower than those for clonotypes shared by all four donors.

On sorted subsets, replicate PCRs used about 0.2 ug DNA, or 31,000 or so T cell genomes. TCRdb's copy holds only in-frame clones and misses some; the assay was immunoSEQ multiplex PCR. The table records over 2 million clones, 85% to 95% of them present only once. On this clone: Its antigen remains unidentified.

Terminally differentiated effector memory CD45RA+ cells were left out of the naive CD8 fraction, which was CD45RO-negative and positively selected for CCR7. Per the germline V gene, CDR1 is MNHEY and CDR2 is SVGAGI. The CDR3 is made up of 14 amino acids. V trimming: 2 bases; J trimming: 3 bases; junction bases outside the gene matches: 4. The sequenced sample was naive CD8+ T cells sorted from blood. This clonotype was sampled from a man aged 18 to 30 in good health. The genes are TRBV6-5 and TRBJ2-7, with 7 bases lining up with TRBD1. CDR3: CASSYVNRGYEQYF. The CDR3 bases are TGTGCCAGCAGTTACGTAAACAGGGGCTACGAGCAGTACTTC.